The 26 T cell receptor beta chains given below trace back to one sample, sequenced in a study of blood T cell repertoires in COVID-19. Assay used: immunoSEQ multiplex PCR; TCRdb lists only in-frame clones, some missing. The sample yields under 60,000 clones, 87% seen once. Sequencing input: peripheral blood. The receptor source for this set is a human donor with acute or convalescent COVID-19. The donor label of this sample is uncertain.

This chain connects TRBV28 to TRBJ2-5; D is unresolved. The CDR3 runs 14 residues. The germline gives CDR1 MDHEN, CDR2 SYDVKM. Deletions cut 5 bases from V and 3 bases from J, with 13 bases between. The CDR3 spells CASSLALTKETQYF. The CDR3 bases are TGTGCCAGCAGTCTTGCCCTCACTAAAGAGACCCAGTACTTC.

The chain recombines TRBV7-2 with TRBJ2-2, with a weak D call TRBD1 (6 bases). This CDR3 region has 14 residues. Germline V gene lookup returns CDR1 SGHTA and CDR2 FQGNSA. Trimming took 4 bases from V and 1 from J, leaving 7 bases between them. CDR3 protein: CASSSGQNTGELFF. Here the CDR3 DNA reads TGTGCCAGCAGCTCGGGACAGAACACCGGGGAGCTGTTTTTT. The whole variable domain, filled in from reference TRBV7-2 and TRBJ2-2, reads GAGVSQSPSNKVTEKGKDVELRCDPISGHTALYWYRQSLGQGLEFLIYFQGNSAPDKSGLPSDRFSAERTGGSVSTLTIQRTQQEDSAVYLCASSSGQNTGELFFGEGSRLTVL.

The chain carries TRBV18 and TRBJ2-1, with 7 bases matching TRBD1. Germline V gene data show CDR1 as KGHSH and CDR2 as LQKENI. Germline trimming cut 4 bases from V and 0 bases from J; bases unmatched to any gene: 9. The length of the CDR3 is 17 residues. The CDR3 sequence is CASSQGTASFSYNEQFF. DNA of the CDR3: TGTGCCAGCTCACAGGGGACAGCATCTTTCTCCTACAATGAGCAGTTCTTC.

This clone turned up a few times. This chain uses TRBV23-1 with TRBJ1-6, with 7 bases that match TRBD1. TRBV23-1 is identified as an open reading frame with a role that is uncertain. Trimming cost V 2 bases and J 8 bases; bases outside gene matches: 6. The CDR3 covers 15 residues. The CDR3 is CASSQPSGGDSPLHF. In DNA, the CDR3 is TGCGCCAGCAGTCAACCTTCAGGGGGAGATTCACCCCTCCACTTT.

The gene calls are TRBV2 and TRBJ1-1; D perhaps matches TRBD1 (5 bases). Germline V gives CDR1 SNHLY, CDR2 FYNNEI. The CDR3 is made up of 12 amino acids. V lost 8 bases and J lost 12, with 19 bases in between. The CDR3: CASVLLVGGTFF. CDR3 DNA sequence: TGTGCCAGCGTCCTCTTAGTCGGGGGAACTTTCTTT.

V is TRBV7-3 and J is TRBJ1-3, with D hard to call. V was clipped by 5 bases and J by 4 bases, with 12 bases between them. CDR3 length equals 14 residues. Germline values: CDR1 SGHTA, CDR2 FQGTGA. The CDR3 sequence: CASSQPGSGNTIYF. The CDR3 nucleotides read TGTGCCAGCAGCCAGCCGGGGTCCGGAAACACCATATATTTT.

V usage is TRBV30 and J usage is TRBJ1-5; 7 nucleotides match TRBD1. CDR1 is GTSNPN, CDR2 SVGIG, per germline (reference sequence). This CDR3 is 14 amino acids long. V shed 1 base, J shed 1 base, and the junction held 1 base outside the gene matches. The CDR3 coding sequence is TGTGCCTGGAGTGAGGGACAGAGCAATCAGCCCCAGCATTTT. It encodes CAWSEGQSNQPQHF.

The V call is TRBV10-3, the J call TRBJ1-5, with a tentative D call TRBD1 (5 bases). Germline CDR1 ENHRY, CDR2 SYGVKD. Deletions cut 7 bases from V and 4 bases from J, with 11 bases between. The CDR3 has 13 residues. CDR3 in amino acids: CAITGERNQPQHF. For the CDR3, the DNA is TGTGCCATCACGGGGGAAAGGAATCAGCCCCAGCATTTT.

The V gene is TRBV10-3, the J gene TRBJ2-5; D possibly corresponds to TRBD2 (6 bases). This CDR3 comprises 15 residues. V was clipped by 5 bases and J by 4 bases, with 17 bases between them. The germline V gene has CDR1 ENHRY and CDR2 SYGVKD. CDR3 in amino acids: CAISIGGRTGETQYF. The CDR3 DNA sequence: TGTGCCATCAGTATTGGAGGGAGGACGGGAGAGACCCAGTACTTC.

This chain joins TRBV7-8 and TRBJ2-3, with 9 bases lining up with TRBD2. The V segment lost 6 bases and the J segment 0 bases; nucleotides outside the gene matches: 13. The CDR3 has 18 residues. CDR1 and CDR2 (germline): SGHVS, FQNEAQ. Written as DNA, the CDR3 is TGTGCCAGCAGGCCCTCCCCCCGGCGGGGGGGCAGCACAGATACGCAGTATTTT. Its protein is CASRPSPRRGGSTDTQYF.

This clone showed up just a few times. The chain links TRBV12-3 or TRBV12-4 to TRBJ1-1; D remains unclear. The CDR3 extends over 13 amino acids. The V gene lost 5 bases and the J gene lost 0 bases, with 7 bases spanning the gap. CDR3 protein: CASSELMNTEAFF. The CDR3 DNA sequence: TGTGCCAGCAGTGAACTAATGAACACTGAAGCTTTCTTT.

The chain joins TRBV6-5 to TRBJ2-3; 10 bases align to TRBD1. Germline values: CDR1 MNHEY, CDR2 SVGAGI. J lost 2 bases, V lost 10 bases, and 9 bases had no gene match. This CDR3 is built from 15 residues. CDR3 DNA: TGTGCCATAAGGCGGACAGGGGGAAACACAGATACGCAGTATTTT. Translating gives CAIRRTGGNTDTQYF.

This chain joins TRBV4-1 and TRBJ1-4, with 8 bases identical to TRBD1. The CDR3 totals 15 residues. With V trimmed by 4 bases and J by 3 bases, 4 bases remained unmatched. Germline CDR1 and CDR2: MGHRA and YSYEKL. CDR3 DNA sequence: TGCGCCAGCAGCCTTCGGACAGGGTCTAATGAAAAACTGTTTTTT. Translation: CASSLRTGSNEKLFF.

This chain joins TRBV3-1 (or the pseudogene TRBV3-2) and TRBJ2-5, with 8 bases identical to TRBD2. Germline V gene data show CDR1 as LGHDT and CDR2 as YNNKEL (reference sequence). V was clipped by 2 bases and J by 1 base; unmatched bases: 9. The length of the CDR3 is 17 residues. CDR3 sequence: CASSQLRFSGVQETQYF. In DNA, the CDR3 is TGTGCCAGCAGCCAACTACGTTTTAGCGGGGTCCAAGAGACCCAGTACTTC.

V is TRBV7-2 and J is TRBJ2-3, with 10 bases that match TRBD2. V lost 5 bases to trimming and J lost 1 base; unmatched junction nucleotides: 6. This CDR3 has 16 amino acids. Germline loops: CDR1 SGHTA, CDR2 FQGNSA. Written as DNA, the CDR3 is TGTGCCAGCAGCCAACAAAGCGGGAGGGGCACAGATACGCAGTATTTT. Translating it yields CASSQQSGRGTDTQYF.

The chain has TRBV4-1 and TRBJ1-2; tentatively, D is TRBD1 (6 bases). Germline-derived CDR1 and CDR2 are MGHRA and YSYEKL. The V end was cut by 0 bases, the J end by 6 bases, with 20 bases between. The CDR3 consists of 17 residues. In DNA form, the CDR3 reads TGCGCCAGCAGCCAAGATCTCTACGAAGGGGGTTCCCATGGCTACACCTTC. Amino acid sequence: CASSQDLYEGGSHGYTF.

This clone was seen a single time. J is TRBJ1-2 and V is TRBV5-1, with a possible D match to TRBD1 (6 bases). CDR3 length equals 13 residues. Trimming removed 0 bases from V and 5 bases from J, with 8 bases in between. The V gene's germline CDR1 is SGHRS and CDR2 YFSETQ. For the CDR3, the DNA is TGCGCCAGCAGCTTGGGGGACATGTATGGCTACACCTTC. Its protein is CASSLGDMYGYTF.

The chain employs TRBV27 and TRBJ2-1; the D is unclear. The CDR3 covers 14 residues. V was trimmed by 5 bases and J by 4 bases, leaving 12 bases between them. Germline values: CDR1 MNHEY, CDR2 SMNVEV (reference sequence). CDR3 residues: CASSGNQVYNEQFF. DNA of the CDR3: TGTGCCAGCAGTGGAAATCAGGTTTACAATGAGCAGTTCTTC.

This chain links TRBV11-3 with TRBJ2-7, with D tentatively TRBD1 (6 bases). This CDR3 comprises 14 residues. The V end lost 0 bases, the J end lost 10 bases, and 16 bases lay between the germline ends. The germline gives CDR1 SGHNT, CDR2 YENEEA. In nucleotides, the CDR3 is TGTGCCAGCAGCTTAGATGCAGGCACAGGGAGCCAGTACTTC. It is translated as CASSLDAGTGSQYF.

The genes are TRBV19 and TRBJ2-3; 13 bases align to TRBD2. J was trimmed by 7 bases and V by 6 bases; bases with no gene match: 4. This CDR3 comprises 14 residues. The germline V gene encodes CDR1 LNHDA and CDR2 SQIVND (reference sequence). DNA of the CDR3: TGTGCCAGTAGATGGACTAGCGGGAGTAATACGCAGTATTTT. Its protein product is CASRWTSGSNTQYF.

This clone was counted once. The chain is built from TRBV7-2 and TRBJ2-1; no reliable D call. The CDR3 sequence is 13 residues long. Trimming cost V 4 bases and J 8 bases, with 12 bases left between them. CDR1 is SGHTA, CDR2 FQGNSA, per germline. The CDR3 DNA follows: TGTGCCAGCAGCTCCTCAAACATCGATGAGCAGTTCTTC. Translated, it gives CASSSSNIDEQFF.

The V gene is TRBV5-6, the J gene TRBJ2-7; 9 bases map to TRBD2. CDR1 is SGHDT and CDR2 is YYEEEE in the germline V gene. Trimming took 1 base from V and 7 from J; bases not matched to a gene: 3. The CDR3 sequence is 13 residues long. CDR3: CASSLSLAGEQYV. CDR3 DNA sequence: TGTGCCAGCAGCTTGAGTCTAGCGGGGGAGCAGTACGTC.

This clone was recorded only once. The rearrangement links TRBV7-2 to TRBJ2-6; D is ambiguous. CDR1 SGHTA and CDR2 FQGNSA come from the germline V gene. This CDR3 has 16 residues. With 4 bases removed from V and 0 bases from J, the gap between germline ends came to 10 bases. In nucleotides, the CDR3 is TGTGCCAGCAGCTACCAGACGGGCTCTGGGGCCAACGTCCTGACTTTC. This gives the protein CASSYQTGSGANVLTF.

The CDR3 is CATSSPSTSGTDTQYF. Here the CDR3 DNA reads TGTGCCACCAGCTCGCCCTCGACTAGCGGCACAGATACGCAGTATTTT. The V call is TRBV24-1, the J call TRBJ2-3; TRBD2 matches at 8 bases. Losses at the gene ends were 7 bases for V and 1 base for J; bases not matched to a gene: 9. CDR3 length equals 16 residues. Germline V CDR1 and CDR2: KGHDR, SFDVKD.

The count of this clone is one. This chain connects TRBV6-2 or TRBV6-3 to TRBJ1-2; D perhaps matches TRBD1 (6 bases). CDR1 and CDR2 (germline): MNHEY, SVGEGT. Trimming left V 5 bases short and J 8 bases short, with 18 bases between. The CDR3 is made up of 14 amino acids. The DNA for the CDR3 is TGTGCCAGCAGTCCGACTACAGGGAAGGGCGGCTACACCTTC. It translates to CASSPTTGKGGYTF.

The chain combines TRBV18 with TRBJ2-3; 11 nucleotides match TRBD1. Trimming at V came to 6 bases and at J to 0 bases, leaving 8 bases not matched to a gene. In germline, CDR1 is KGHSH, CDR2 LQKENI. CDR3 length equals 17 residues. The CDR3 region has the DNA TGTGCCAGCTCCGAAGGACAGGGGGCGTTAAGCACAGATACGCAGTATTTT. This translates into CASSEGQGALSTDTQYF. Full variable domain (outside the CDR3, taken from reference TRBV18 and TRBJ2-3): NAGVMQNPRHLVRRRGQEARLRCSPMKGHSHVYWYRQLPEEGLKFMVYLQKENIIDESGMPKERFSAEFPKEGPSILRIQQVVRGDSAAYFCASSEGQGALSTDTQYFGPGTRLTVL.